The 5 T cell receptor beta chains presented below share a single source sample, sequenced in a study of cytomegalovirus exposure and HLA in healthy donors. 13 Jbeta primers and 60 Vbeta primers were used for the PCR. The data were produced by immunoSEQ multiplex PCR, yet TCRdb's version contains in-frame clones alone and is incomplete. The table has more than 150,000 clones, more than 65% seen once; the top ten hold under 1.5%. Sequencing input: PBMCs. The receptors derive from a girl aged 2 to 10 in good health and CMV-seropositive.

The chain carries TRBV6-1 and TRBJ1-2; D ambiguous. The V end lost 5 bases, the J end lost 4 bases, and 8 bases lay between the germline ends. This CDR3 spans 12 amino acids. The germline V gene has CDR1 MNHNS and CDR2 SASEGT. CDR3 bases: TGTGCCAGCAGTTTACAGTTCTATGGCTACACCTTC. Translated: CASSLQFYGYTF.

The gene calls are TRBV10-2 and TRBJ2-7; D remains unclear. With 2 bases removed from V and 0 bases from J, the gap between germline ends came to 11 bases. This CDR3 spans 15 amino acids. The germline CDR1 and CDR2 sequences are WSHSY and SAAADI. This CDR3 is CASSEGPPSSYEQYF. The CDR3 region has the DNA TGCGCCAGCAGTGAGGGCCCGCCCAGCTCCTACGAGCAGTACTTC.

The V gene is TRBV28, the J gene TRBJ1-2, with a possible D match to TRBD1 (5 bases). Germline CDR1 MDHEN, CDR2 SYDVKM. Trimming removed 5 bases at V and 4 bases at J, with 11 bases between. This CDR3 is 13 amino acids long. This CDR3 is CASSEQAIYGYTF. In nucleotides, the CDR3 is TGTGCCAGCAGTGAACAGGCGATCTATGGCTACACCTTC.

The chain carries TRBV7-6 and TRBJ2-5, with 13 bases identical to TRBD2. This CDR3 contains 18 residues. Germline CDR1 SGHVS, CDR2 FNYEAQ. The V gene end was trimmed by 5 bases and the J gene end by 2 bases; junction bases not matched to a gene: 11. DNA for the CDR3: TGTGCCAGCAGCGCAAGGGGACTAGCGGGATTTCGGCAAGAGACCCAGTACTTC. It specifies CASSARGLAGFRQETQYF.

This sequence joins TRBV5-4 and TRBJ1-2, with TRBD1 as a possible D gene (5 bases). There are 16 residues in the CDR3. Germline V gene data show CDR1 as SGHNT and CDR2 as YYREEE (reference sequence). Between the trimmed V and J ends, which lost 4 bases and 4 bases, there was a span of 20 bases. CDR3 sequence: CASSHPTRAAFYGYTF. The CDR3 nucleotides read TGTGCCAGCAGCCACCCCACCAGGGCAGCGTTCTATGGCTACACCTTC.